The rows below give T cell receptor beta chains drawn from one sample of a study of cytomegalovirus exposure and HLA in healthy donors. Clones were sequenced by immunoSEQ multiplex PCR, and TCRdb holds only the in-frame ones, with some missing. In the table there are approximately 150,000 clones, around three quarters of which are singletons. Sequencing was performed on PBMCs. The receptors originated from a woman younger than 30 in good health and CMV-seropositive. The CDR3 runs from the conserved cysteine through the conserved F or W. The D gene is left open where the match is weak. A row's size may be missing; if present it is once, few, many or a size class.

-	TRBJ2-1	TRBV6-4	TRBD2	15	TGTGCCAGCAGCGCTGCGGGGGGGCATAACAATGAGCAGTTCTTC	CASSAAGGHNNEQFF
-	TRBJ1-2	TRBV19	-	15	TGTGCCAGTAGTATATTGGACAGACCTTCCGCAGGCTACACCTTC	CASSILDRPSAGYTF
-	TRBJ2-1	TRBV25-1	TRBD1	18	TGTGCCAGCAGTGAATATAAGGGCCCGGGACAGCCCTACAATGAGCAGTTCTTC	CASSEYKGPGQPYNEQFF
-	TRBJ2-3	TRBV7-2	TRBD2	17	TGTGCCAGCAGCTTAAAAGCGGGGGCTTCATACACAGATACGCAGTATTTT	CASSLKAGASYTDTQYF
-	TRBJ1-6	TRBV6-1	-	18	TGTGCCAGCAGTGAGCTGAACAGGGTAGGGGTCTATAATTCACCCCTCCACTTT	CASSELNRVGVYNSPLHF
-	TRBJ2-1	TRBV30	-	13	TGTGCCTGGAGTGTACGGTTCAGCGGGGAGCAGTTCTTC	CAWSVRFSGEQFF
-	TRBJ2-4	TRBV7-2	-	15	TGTGCCAGCAGTAAGACAGCCGCAGCCAAAAACATTCAGTACTTC	CASSKTAAAKNIQYF
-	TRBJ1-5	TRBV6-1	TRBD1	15	TGTGCCAGCAGCTGGACAGGCACCAACAATCAGCCCCAGCATTTT	CASSWTGTNNQPQHF
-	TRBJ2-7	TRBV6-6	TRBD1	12	TGTGCCACCAACGGACAGGCCTACGAGCAGTACTTC	CATNGQAYEQYF
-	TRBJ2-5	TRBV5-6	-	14	TGTGCCAGCAGCTTGCTAGCTGAGGTAGAGACCCAGTACTTC	CASSLLAEVETQYF
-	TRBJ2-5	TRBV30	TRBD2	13	TGTGCCTTAATTCTAGCGGGGGGAGAGACCCAGTACTTC	CALILAGGETQYF
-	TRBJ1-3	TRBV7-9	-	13	TGTGCCAGCAGCCACACAGTTGGAAACACCATATATTTT	CASSHTVGNTIYF
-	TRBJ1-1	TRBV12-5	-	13	TGTGCTAGTGGTTTTGGCGGGGGGTCTGAAGCTTTCTTT	CASGFGGGSEAFF
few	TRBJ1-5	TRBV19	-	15	TGTGCCAGTAGTACGGGATCTTCCCGCAATCAGCCCCAGCATTTT	CASSTGSSRNQPQHF
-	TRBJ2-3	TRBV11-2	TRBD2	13	TGTGCCAGCAGCACGGGGGGGCCCGATACGCAGTATTTT	CASSTGGPDTQYF
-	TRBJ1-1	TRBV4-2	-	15	TGTGCCAGCAGCCCAGGAATTCTTTGGAACACTGAAGCTTTCTTT	CASSPGILWNTEAFF
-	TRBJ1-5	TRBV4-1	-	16	TGCGCCAGCAGCCCTACCGGGACATCACGCGCTCAGCCCCAGCATTTT	CASSPTGTSRAQPQHF
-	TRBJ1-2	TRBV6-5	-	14	TGTGCCAGCAGTGTGGCGGGGGGGCCCTATGGCTACACCTTC	CASSVAGGPYGYTF
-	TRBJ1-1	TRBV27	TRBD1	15	TGTGCCAGCAGTCTCACCGGGACAGGGAACACTGAAGCTTTCTTT	CASSLTGTGNTEAFF
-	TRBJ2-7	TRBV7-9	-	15	TGTGCCAGCAGCTTATCTGGGGGCGCGAGGAACGAGCAGTACTTC	CASSLSGGARNEQYF
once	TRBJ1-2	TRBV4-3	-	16	TGCGCCAGCAGCCAAGATGCGCAGGGGTTTAACTATGGCTACACCTTC	CASSQDAQGFNYGYTF
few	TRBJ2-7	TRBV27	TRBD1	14	TGTGCCAGCAGTTTAGGGGGACAGACCTACGAGCAGTACTTC	CASSLGGQTYEQYF
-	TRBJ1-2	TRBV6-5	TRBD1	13	TGTGCCAGCAGTTACTCGACAGGGCTTGGCTACACCTTC	CASSYSTGLGYTF
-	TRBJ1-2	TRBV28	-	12	TGTGCCAGCCATACACCCGGCGGCGGCTACACCTTC	CASHTPGGGYTF
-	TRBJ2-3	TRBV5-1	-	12	TGCGCCAGCAGCTGGGCCACAGATACGCAGTATTTT	CASSWATDTQYF
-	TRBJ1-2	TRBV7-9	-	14	TGTGCCAGCAGCTTAATATCGGCTAACTATGGCTACACCTTC	CASSLISANYGYTF
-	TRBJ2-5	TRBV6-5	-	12	TGTGCCAGCAGTTCGAGCGAGGAGACCCAGTACTTC	CASSSSEETQYF
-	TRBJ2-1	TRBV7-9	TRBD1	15	TGTGCCAGCAGCCGCGGCGAGACAGGGATCAATGAGCAGTTCTTC	CASSRGETGINEQFF
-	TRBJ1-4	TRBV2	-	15	TGTGCCAGCAGTGGGTACCGGGATCCGGAGGAAAAACTGTTTTTT	CASSGYRDPEEKLFF
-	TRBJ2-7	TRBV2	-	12	TGTGCCTCGGGGGGAGACAGGAACGAGCAGTACTTC	CASGGDRNEQYF
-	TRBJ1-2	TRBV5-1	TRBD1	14	TGCGCCAGCAGCTCGACAGGGAGGTACGAAGGCTACACCTTC	CASSSTGRYEGYTF
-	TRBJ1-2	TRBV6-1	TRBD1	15	TGTGCCAGCAGTGAATTTGGCAGGGGGAACTATGGCTACACCTTC	CASSEFGRGNYGYTF
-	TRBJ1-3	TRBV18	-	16	TGTGCCAGCTCACGGGACATCCCACGCTCTGGAAACACCATATATTTT	CASSRDIPRSGNTIYF
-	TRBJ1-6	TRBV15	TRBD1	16	TGTGCCACCAGCAGAGCCGTCGGGACAGGGACATCACCCCTCCACTTT	CATSRAVGTGTSPLHF
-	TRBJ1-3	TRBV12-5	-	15	TGTGCTAGTGGTTTGGTACATTCGAGGGAGAACACCATATATTTT	CASGLVHSRENTIYF
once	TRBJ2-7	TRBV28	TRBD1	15	TGTGCCAGCAGCCCCGGACAGGTCCCATCCTACGAGCAGTACTTC	CASSPGQVPSYEQYF
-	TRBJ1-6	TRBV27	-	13	TGTGCCACCAGGAATCTGATAGATTCACCCCTCCACTTT	CATRNLIDSPLHF
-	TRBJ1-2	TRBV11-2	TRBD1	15	TGTGCCAGCAGAAACCCGGGACAGTCTAACTATGGCTACACCTTC	CASRNPGQSNYGYTF
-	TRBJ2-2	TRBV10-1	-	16	TGCGCCAGCAGTGAGTCAACGGGGGCGAACACCGGGGAGCTGTTTTTT	CASSESTGANTGELFF
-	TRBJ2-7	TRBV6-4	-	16	TGTGCCAGCAGTGACTCGAGGGGGAATAGCTCCTACGAGCAGTACTTC	CASSDSRGNSSYEQYF
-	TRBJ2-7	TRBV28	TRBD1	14	TGTGCCAGCTGCCAGGGGGCGGTTCTTTTCGAGCAGTACTTC	CASCQGAVLFEQYF
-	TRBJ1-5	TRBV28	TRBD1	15	TGTGCCAGCAGTGACCGGGACAGGCGTGATCAGCCCCAGCATTTT	CASSDRDRRDQPQHF
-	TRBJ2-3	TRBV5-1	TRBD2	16	TGCGCCAGCAGCTTGCCTAGCGGAACAAGCACAGATACGCAGTATTTT	CASSLPSGTSTDTQYF
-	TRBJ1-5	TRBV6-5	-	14	TGTGCCAGCCATTTACAGGGCAGCAATCAGCCCCAGCATTTT	CASHLQGSNQPQHF
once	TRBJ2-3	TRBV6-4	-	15	TGTGCCAGCAGCTCCGGGACCAGGGGTCCAGATACGCAGTATTTT	CASSSGTRGPDTQYF
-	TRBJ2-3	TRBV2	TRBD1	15	TGTGCCAGCGGAGGGTCAGGGGGCTTCACAGATACGCAGTATTTT	CASGGSGGFTDTQYF
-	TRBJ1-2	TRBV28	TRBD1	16	TGTGCCAGCAGTCTGACCTGGACAGGCACTAACTATGGCTACACCTTC	CASSLTWTGTNYGYTF
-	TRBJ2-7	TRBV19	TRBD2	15	TGTGCCAGTAGTCTTCTAGCGGGGAAAGGAGGAGAGCAGTACTTC	CASSLLAGKGGEQYF
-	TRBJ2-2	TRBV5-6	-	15	TGTGCCAGCAGCTTGTTTGGTCAGTCCACCGGGGAGCTGTTTTTT	CASSLFGQSTGELFF
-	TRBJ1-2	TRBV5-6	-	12	TGTGCCAGCAGCAGCGTTAACTATGGCTACACCTTC	CASSSVNYGYTF
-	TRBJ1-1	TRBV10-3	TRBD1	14	TGTGCCATCAGTGGTACAGGGGGCCGGACTGAAGCTTTCTTT	CAISGTGGRTEAFF